This T cell receptor (beta chain) stems from a study of cytomegalovirus exposure and HLA in healthy donors. Primers: 60 Vbeta forward and 13 Jbeta reverse. Assay used: immunoSEQ multiplex PCR; TCRdb lists only in-frame clones, some missing. The sample carries around 100,000 clones, about 76% recorded once. Per the germline V gene, CDR1 is KGHSH and CDR2 is LQKENI. V was pared by 6 bases and J by 6 bases, with 8 bases of the junction left unmatched. The CDR3 contains 15 residues. Sequencing used PBMCs. The chain combines TRBV18 with TRBJ1-4, with 9 bases that match TRBD1. The receptor's source is a man between 25 and 39 years old in good health and CMV-seropositive. The CDR3 protein is CASSPGQGWYEKLFF. CDR3 nucleotide sequence: TGTGCCAGCTCCCCCGGACAGGGGTGGTATGAAAAACTGTTTTTT.